This T cell receptor (beta chain) was sequenced in a study of Graves' ophthalmopathy and Graves' hyperthyroidism. Study conclusions and caveats: Cross-validated, the 13-signature model showed 87.88%/81.08% sensitivity/specificity, and 80%/75% in the test set. Clonotypes were expanded in thyroid at above 0.001 frequency, and most also appeared in blood.

V lost 5 bases to trimming and J lost 1 base, with 12 bases between them. The CDR3 covers 14 residues. The germline CDR1 and CDR2 sequences are SEHNR and FQNEAQ (reference sequence). This clonotype occurred many times. Its specificity is unknown. Using RNA transcripts, the TCR beta CDR3 regions were amplified. An initial RT-PCR round employing HTBI primers preceded a second-round multiplex PCR. A single record per CDR3 protein comes from TCRdb applying MiXCR to the multiplex PCR reads. Found here are about 380,000 distinct CDR3 sequences, 15% to 19% of them singletons; the top ten hold approximately 7%.

The source is a woman younger than 30 with stable Graves' hyperthyroidism. Sample: peripheral blood. The genes are TRBV7-9 and TRBJ2-7; D remains ambiguous. CDR3 amino acids: CASSRQGRSYEQYF. The CDR3 DNA reads TGTGCCAGCAGCCGTCAAGGACGTTCCTACGAGCAGTACTTC. The complete variable domain, with remaining parts taken from reference TRBV7-9 and TRBJ2-7, reads DTGVSQNPRHKITKRGQNVTFRCDPISEHNRLYWYRQTLGQGPEFLTYFQNEAQLEKSRLLSDRFSAERPKGSFSTLEIQRTEQGDSAMYLCASSRQGRSYEQYFGPGTRLTVT.